This is a list of T cell receptor beta chains from one sample in a study of CD4 and CD8 cells across lung adenocarcinoma regions. From the PCR reads, TCRdb called clonotypes with MiXCR, one entry per CDR3 protein. The table includes around 20,000 distinct CDR3 sequences, roughly half detected once. The sequenced sample consisted of CD8+ T cells from the center of a lung tumor. All receptors come from a female donor with lung adenocarcinoma. The CD4 and CD8 labels of this study may be unreliable. The CDR3 runs from the conserved cysteine through the conserved F or W. Each record gives: V gene, J gene, clone size, D gene, CDR3 DNA, CDR3 protein. D genes are given only for firm matches. Expanded clones get a size class; other rows say once, few or many, or leave the size out.

V: TRBV6-1
J: TRBJ2-7
size: .
D: .
DNA: TGTGCCAGCAAGGGGGGAGCCTCCTACGAGCAGTACTTC
CDR3: CASKGGASYEQYF

V: TRBV14
J: TRBJ2-3
size: once
D: .
DNA: TGTGTCACGGGGCTGGGCGCCACAGATATGCAGTATTTT
CDR3: CVTGLGATDMQYF

V: TRBV4-2
J: TRBJ2-2
size: few
D: .
DNA: TGTGCCAGCAGCCAAGGGGATTCCGGGGAGCTGTTTTTT
CDR3: CASSQGDSGELFF

V: TRBV27
J: TRBJ2-1
size: .
D: TRBD2
DNA: TGTGCCAGCAGTGGGGGGACTAGTTCTAGGAATGAGCAGTTCTTC
CDR3: CASSGGTSSRNEQFF

V: TRBV6-1
J: TRBJ2-7
size: .
D: TRBD1
DNA: TGTGCCAGCAGTGCGGACAGGATTTACGAGCAGTACTTC
CDR3: CASSADRIYEQYF

V: TRBV7-2
J: TRBJ2-5
size: many
D: .
DNA: TGTGCCAGCAGCTTCGGGGCCAGGGACCAAGAGACCCAGTACTTC
CDR3: CASSFGARDQETQYF

V: TRBV6-5
J: TRBJ1-1
size: few
D: .
DNA: TGTGCCAGCATTAACCCCTTGGTGCCAGGGAAGGCTGCTTTCTTT
CDR3: CASINPLVPGKAAFF

V: TRBV6-2/TRBV6-3
J: TRBJ2-1
size: many
D: TRBD2
DNA: TGTGCCAGCAATTCCCGGCTAGCGGGTTACAATGAGCAGTTCTTC
CDR3: CASNSRLAGYNEQFF

V: TRBV6-1
J: TRBJ2-3
size: .
D: TRBD2
DNA: TGTGCCAGCAGTGAGGGGGGGGGGGACCGTGACCCAGATACCCAGTATTTT
CDR3: CASSEGGGDRDPDTQYF

V: TRBV7-2
J: TRBJ2-6
size: .
D: .
DNA: TGTGCCAGCAGCTTCCCTCGGGGATATGGGGCCAACGTCCTGACTTTC
CDR3: CASSFPRGYGANVLTF

V: TRBV6-1
J: TRBJ1-6
size: many
D: .
DNA: TGTGCCAGCACGGGACACGCAGATAATTCACCCCTCCACTTT
CDR3: CASTGHADNSPLHF

V: TRBV20-1
J: TRBJ2-3
size: .
D: TRBD1
DNA: TGCAGTGCTCGGAAGACAGGGGGCACAGATACGCAGTATTTT
CDR3: CSARKTGGTDTQYF

V: TRBV6-1
J: TRBJ2-7
size: .
D: .
DNA: TGTGGCAGGGGGGAGGGGGGGCCGGACACAGAGACGCAGTACTTC
CDR3: CGRGEGGPDTETQYF

V: TRBV27
J: TRBJ2-1
size: .
D: .
DNA: TGTGCCAGCAGTTTATCGGCAAGGGGAGTGTCCTACAATGAGCAGTTCTTC
CDR3: CASSLSARGVSYNEQFF

V: TRBV6-8
J: TRBJ2-5
size: .
D: .
DNA: TGTGCCGGGGGCCGGGGCCCAGAGACCCAGTACTTC
CDR3: CAGGRGPETQYF

V: TRBV6-5
J: TRBJ1-3
size: .
D: .
DNA: TGTGCCAGCAGTTACTCCCTGTCCGATATCTCTGGAAACACCATATATTTT
CDR3: CASSYSLSDISGNTIYF

V: TRBV6-1
J: TRBJ1-2
size: few
D: TRBD1
DNA: TGTGCCAGCAGTGAAGCTGGACAGGGGCGCTATGGCTACACCTTC
CDR3: CASSEAGQGRYGYTF

V: TRBV12-3/TRBV12-4
J: TRBJ2-3
size: .
D: TRBD2
DNA: TGTGCCAGCAGGGGACTAGCGGGGGGGCGGGGCACAGATACGCAGTATTTT
CDR3: CASRGLAGGRGTDTQYF

V: TRBV6-1
J: TRBJ2-1
size: .
D: .
DNA: TGTGCCAGCAGTGCGAACCCCTGGGGGAATGAGCAGTTCTTC
CDR3: CASSANPWGNEQFF

V: TRBV6-5
J: TRBJ2-7
size: .
D: .
DNA: TGTGCCAGCAGTTACCGGGGACCCCTTGGCGAGCAGTACTTC
CDR3: CASSYRGPLGEQYF

V: TRBV10-1
J: TRBJ2-5
size: .
D: .
DNA: TGCGCCTGGAGTGAGTCGAGCGAGAACACGCAGTACTTC
CDR3: CAWSESSENTQYF